Listed below are T cell receptor beta chains from one sample, sequenced in a study of blood T cell repertoires in COVID-19. The data were produced by immunoSEQ multiplex PCR, yet TCRdb's version contains in-frame clones alone and is incomplete. Here the sample spans fewer than 400,000 clones, 85% being singletons. Material: peripheral blood. These receptors all come from a woman younger than 35 with acute or convalescent COVID-19. Each CDR3 is given with its conserved first and last residue. The D gene is left open where the match is weak. Clone size is shown for a subset of rows, as once, few, many or a class of expanded clone.

v_gene	j_gene	abundance	d_gene	CDR3nt	CDR3aa
TRBV11-1	TRBJ2-1	-	TRBD2	TGTGCCAGCAGCGCCTGCCGGGACTACTCCTACAATGAGCAGTTCTTC	CASSACRDYSYNEQFF
TRBV6-5	TRBJ1-5	-	-	TGTGCCAGCAGTTTTCGGGACATAGATAGCAATCAGCCCCAGCATTTT	CASSFRDIDSNQPQHF
TRBV10-3	TRBJ2-7	few	-	TGTGCCATCAGTGAGCCGGGGACTTCGAGCTCCTACGAGCAGTACTTC	CAISEPGTSSSYEQYF
TRBV19	TRBJ2-7	once	TRBD1	TGTGCCAGTAGCGCACCCCGGGACAGGGGGGTGGATTACTCCTACGAGCAGTACTTC	CASSAPRDRGVDYSYEQYF
TRBV12-3/TRBV12-4	TRBJ2-5	-	-	TGTGCCAGCAGTTTAGACAGGGACGAGACCCAGTACTTC	CASSLDRDETQYF
TRBV7-6	TRBJ1-6	-	-	TGTGCCAGCAGCTATCAGGGGAGGGATTCACCCCTCCACTTT	CASSYQGRDSPLHF
TRBV4-1	TRBJ1-3	-	-	TGCGCCAGCAGCCCGGGGGACTTTGGAAACACCATATATTTT	CASSPGDFGNTIYF
TRBV19	TRBJ1-3	once	-	TGTGCCAGTAGTAGGCAGATAAGAAACACCATATATTTT	CASSRQIRNTIYF
TRBV19	TRBJ1-1	once	TRBD1	TGTGCCAGTAGTATTGATACAGGGGGAGCTTTCTTT	CASSIDTGGAFF
TRBV9	TRBJ2-3	-	-	TGTGCCAGCAGCGTAATGATGAGGGTTGGCACAGATACGCAGTATTTT	CASSVMMRVGTDTQYF
TRBV2	TRBJ1-1	-	-	TGTGCCGGTGGCCGGGAACGAGACACTGAAGCTTTCTTT	CAGGRERDTEAFF
TRBV10-2	TRBJ2-7	-	TRBD1	TGCGCCAGCAGTGCCTCCGGGACAGGGTTTGTCGAGCAGTACTTC	CASSASGTGFVEQYF
TRBV5-5	TRBJ2-7	-	-	TGTGCCAGCACAATGGGGAGCTCCTACGAGCAGTACTTC	CASTMGSSYEQYF
TRBV10-3	TRBJ2-3	-	-	TGTGCCATCAGTGAACATTCTAGCACAGATACGCAGTATTTT	CAISEHSSTDTQYF
TRBV7-8	TRBJ2-1	-	-	TGTGCCAGCAGCTTAGAGGAGGGGCGTTACAATGAGCAGTTCTTC	CASSLEEGRYNEQFF
TRBV30	TRBJ2-7	-	TRBD1	TGTGCCTGGAGAGCGGACAGGGGCGGCCCCTACGAGCAGTACTTC	CAWRADRGGPYEQYF
TRBV27	TRBJ1-1	-	-	TGTGCCAGCAGTTGGAGGGGCATGAACACTGAAGCTTTCTTT	CASSWRGMNTEAFF
TRBV9	TRBJ2-5	-	TRBD2	TGTGCCAGCAGCGAGCTAGCGGGAGGAGAGACCCAGTACTTC	CASSELAGGETQYF
TRBV10-2	TRBJ2-1	-	-	TGCGCCAGCGGCCACCGAGGACAGAACAATGAGCAGTTCTTC	CASGHRGQNNEQFF
TRBV2	TRBJ1-2	-	TRBD1	TGTGCCAGCAGTGAGGGGGACAGGTGGGGCTACACCTTC	CASSEGDRWGYTF
TRBV28	TRBJ1-6	-	-	TGTGCCAGCAGTTTATTGGTTACGGTTGTGGATTCACCCCTCCACTTT	CASSLLVTVVDSPLHF
TRBV4-1	TRBJ2-5	-	TRBD2	TGCGCCAGCAGCCAAGAAAAGGCGGGAGGGCCCGATATTTTAGAGACCCAGTACTTC	CASSQEKAGGPDILETQYF
TRBV2	TRBJ2-7	many	-	TGTGCCAGCAGGGATAGCGGTGACTACGAGCAGTACTTC	CASRDSGDYEQYF
TRBV28	TRBJ1-2	-	TRBD1	TGTGCCAGCAGTCGTAGAGGACAGGGCTATAGGAGGGACACCTTC	CASSRRGQGYRRDTF
TRBV11-2	TRBJ2-1	-	-	TGTGCCAGCAGCTTAGTTGGGGGGTCCTACAATGAGCAGTTCTTC	CASSLVGGSYNEQFF
TRBV9	TRBJ1-2	-	-	TGTGCCAGCAGCGTAGCCCTCGCGGCAGGGAATGGCTACACCTTC	CASSVALAAGNGYTF
TRBV4-2	TRBJ1-5	-	-	TGTGCCAGCAGCCCACAGGGTATCTCCAATCAGCCCCAGCATTTT	CASSPQGISNQPQHF
TRBV6-5	TRBJ2-3	-	-	TGTGCCAGCACCACGGACTTTACGCAGTATTTT	CASTTDFTQYF
TRBV29-1	TRBJ2-1	-	-	TGCAGCGCGGGGACTGCGGCGCCCCCGTACAATGAGCAGTTCTTC	CSAGTAAPPYNEQFF
TRBV2	TRBJ1-4	-	-	TGTGCCAGCAGATTAGGACAGACTAATGAAAAACTGTTTTTT	CASRLGQTNEKLFF
TRBV10-1	TRBJ1-1	-	-	TGCGCCAGCAGTGAGTCTCCGGGGATAATGAACACTGAAGCTTTCTTT	CASSESPGIMNTEAFF
TRBV7-8	TRBJ2-5	-	TRBD1	TGTGCCAGCAGCGCGAGGGGACAGGGGGAGACCCAGTACTTC	CASSARGQGETQYF
TRBV6-9	TRBJ1-2	-	-	TGTGCCACCGAAAACGTGGGGGCGCCTTTACTAAACTATGGCTACACCTTC	CATENVGAPLLNYGYTF
TRBV3-1/TRBV3-2	TRBJ1-1	-	-	TGTGCCAGCAGCCCAACGGGACAACTTGAAGCTTTCTTT	CASSPTGQLEAFF
TRBV19	TRBJ1-5	-	-	TGTGCCAGTACCCCGAGGAGGAAGGATAGCAATCAGCCCCAGCATTTT	CASTPRRKDSNQPQHF
TRBV2	TRBJ1-1	few	TRBD1	TGTGCCAGCAGGGACAGGGGGCCCGAAGCTTTCTTT	CASRDRGPEAFF
TRBV6-5	TRBJ1-4	-	TRBD1	TGTGCCAGCAGTAAGGACAGGGGCCCCGAAAAACTGTTTTTT	CASSKDRGPEKLFF
TRBV18	TRBJ1-5	-	-	TGTGCCAGCTCACCGGAGAGGAGTCAGCCCCAGCATTTT	CASSPERSQPQHF
TRBV7-9	TRBJ2-2	-	-	TGTGCCAGCACCCTCTCGCCGACGGGGTACACCGGGGAGCTGTTTTTT	CASTLSPTGYTGELFF
TRBV15	TRBJ2-7	-	TRBD1	TGTGCCACCAGCCCCGAGGGACAGGGCTACGAGCAGTACTTC	CATSPEGQGYEQYF
TRBV5-6	TRBJ2-5	-	-	TGTGCCAGCACCAAGGACAGCGGAGAGACCCAGTACTTC	CASTKDSGETQYF
TRBV3-1/TRBV3-2	TRBJ2-5	-	-	TGTGCCAGCAGCCAAGTTCCCGGTGAAGAGACCCAGTACTTC	CASSQVPGEETQYF
TRBV5-1	TRBJ2-1	-	-	TGCGCCAGCAGCTTGCCGAGCTCCTACAATGAGCAGTTCTTC	CASSLPSSYNEQFF
TRBV15	TRBJ1-2	-	-	TGTGCCTCATCCTGGCGGCCCGACTATGGCTACACCTTC	CASSWRPDYGYTF
TRBV30	TRBJ1-1	-	-	TGTGCCTGGAGTCCTTTCACTGAAGCTTTCTTT	CAWSPFTEAFF
TRBV24-1	TRBJ2-1	-	-	TGTGCCACCAGTGATTTGGAGAGCTCCTACAATGAGCAGTTCTTC	CATSDLESSYNEQFF
TRBV25-1	TRBJ1-1	-	-	TGTGCCAGCAGTGATCAGGGAGGGCTTGAAGCTTTCTTT	CASSDQGGLEAFF
TRBV7-3	TRBJ2-1	-	TRBD2	TGTGCCAGCACCCAGACTAGCGGGAGGACCAATGAGCAGTTCTTC	CASTQTSGRTNEQFF